A selection of T cell receptor beta chains follows, all from one sample in a study of cytomegalovirus exposure and HLA in healthy donors. Repertoires were generated with immunoSEQ multiplex PCR, while TCRdb's copy carries only in-frame clones and drops some. The repertoire holds roughly 38,000 clones, with 76% as singletons. The source material was PBMCs. The receptors here all came from a woman in her twenties or thirties in good health and CMV-seropositive. Each CDR3 is given with its conserved first and last residue. D genes are given only for firm matches. A row's size may be missing; if present it is once, few, many or a size class.

>TRBD1|TRBV9|-|TRBJ2-7|16
CASSVEPQGAVYEQYF
TGTGCCAGCAGCGTAGAGCCACAGGGGGCAGTGTACGAGCAGTACTTC
>TRBD2|TRBV5-1|-|TRBJ2-7|16
CASSRGTSGRAYEQYF
TGCGCCAGCAGCAGGGGGACTAGCGGGAGAGCCTACGAGCAGTACTTC
>TRBD1|TRBV4-1|few|TRBJ2-1|16
CASSQEGQGGKNEQFF
TGCGCCAGCAGCCAGGAGGGACAGGGGGGCAAAAATGAGCAGTTCTTC
>-|TRBV25-1|-|TRBJ2-5|12
CASSPTFETQYF
TGTGCCAGCAGTCCGACATTTGAGACCCAGTACTTC
>TRBD1|TRBV5-1|few|TRBJ1-5|17
CASTKDRVLWFHQPQHF
TGCGCCAGCACCAAAGACAGGGTTTTATGGTTCCACCAGCCCCAGCATTTT
>-|TRBV2|once|TRBJ2-7|12
CASSEGPSQQYF
TGTGCCAGCAGTGAGGGGCCCTCCCAGCAGTACTTC
>TRBD1|TRBV6-5|-|TRBJ1-1|14
CASSRDRGATEAFF
TGTGCCAGCAGTAGGGACAGGGGGGCCACTGAAGCTTTCTTT
>-|TRBV7-2|few|TRBJ1-1|15
CASSQRRQGTTEAFF
TGTGCCAGCAGCCAACGTCGGCAGGGGACCACTGAAGCTTTCTTT
>-|TRBV2|-|TRBJ1-2|14
CASSGTAPNYGYTF
TGTGCCAGCAGTGGGACAGCACCTAACTATGGCTACACCTTC
>-|TRBV30|-|TRBJ1-2|14
CAWTPDGGPFGYTF
TGTGCCTGGACCCCGGACGGGGGGCCCTTTGGCTACACCTTC
>TRBD2|TRBV6-1|-|TRBJ2-1|15
CASTPGTSAADEQFF
TGTGCCAGCACCCCCGGGACTAGCGCGGCGGATGAGCAGTTCTTC
>TRBD1|TRBV5-1|-|TRBJ1-4|14
CASSFDRANEKLFF
TGCGCCAGCAGCTTCGACAGGGCTAATGAAAAACTGTTTTTT
>TRBD1|TRBV28|-|TRBJ1-1|17
CASSLRSGQALNTEAFF
TGTGCCAGCAGCCTCAGGTCGGGACAGGCCCTAAACACTGAAGCTTTCTTT
>-|TRBV18|-|TRBJ2-5|13
CASSLQSGETQYF
TGTGCCAGCTCACTACAATCGGGAGAGACCCAGTACTTC
>-|TRBV10-1|-|TRBJ2-7|13
CASSDRELDEQYF
TGCGCCAGCAGTGACAGGGAACTGGACGAGCAGTACTTC
>-|TRBV7-2|-|TRBJ2-3|14
CASTAGNGPDTQYF
TGTGCCAGCACCGCAGGGAATGGGCCAGATACGCAGTATTTT
>-|TRBV7-5|-|TRBJ1-5|19
CVRSYKGQRYPISNQPQHF
TGTGTCAGAAGCTATAAGGGACAGCGATACCCTATATCGAATCAGCCCCAGCATTTT
>TRBD2|TRBV5-1|-|TRBJ2-3|19
CASSFSPPSSGSREDTQYF
TGCGCCAGCAGCTTTTCGCCCCCCTCAAGCGGGAGCCGGGAAGATACGCAGTATTTT
>TRBD2|TRBV30|-|TRBJ2-3|13
CACSGGLTDTQYF
TGTGCCTGTAGCGGGGGCCTCACAGATACGCAGTATTTT
>-|TRBV6-5|-|TRBJ1-3|15
CASSLGLPDGNTIYF
TGTGCCAGCAGTTTAGGACTCCCCGACGGAAACACCATATATTTT
>TRBD2|TRBV18|few|TRBJ2-1|15
CATKSRGGIYNEQFF
TGTGCCACCAAAAGCCGCGGGGGGATCTACAATGAGCAGTTCTTC
>-|TRBV5-4|-|TRBJ2-1|14
CASSSDRTYNEQFF
TGTGCCAGCAGCAGTGACAGAACCTACAATGAGCAGTTCTTC
>-|TRBV13|once|TRBJ1-1|14
CASSLRGFGTEAFF
TGTGCCAGCAGCTTAAGAGGATTTGGGACTGAAGCTTTCTTT
>-|TRBV5-4|few|TRBJ2-7|15
CASSLSGSRSYEQYF
TGTGCCAGCAGCTTGAGTGGTAGCCGATCCTACGAGCAGTACTTC
>-|TRBV11-2|-|TRBJ1-6|14
CASSLPSGGSPLHF
TGTGCCAGCAGCTTACCGTCGGGGGGATCACCCCTCCACTTT
>TRBD2|TRBV2|-|TRBJ2-2|18
CASSEIRTSGGGGGELFF
TGTGCCAGCAGTGAAATCAGGACTAGCGGGGGGGGCGGCGGGGAGCTGTTTTTT
>TRBD1|TRBV10-3|few|TRBJ2-7|14
CAIGTGQGHYEQYF
TGTGCCATCGGAACGGGACAGGGACACTACGAGCAGTACTTC
>-|TRBV7-9|-|TRBJ2-7|18
CASSLARGSSGKTYEQYF
TGTGCCAGCAGCTTAGCGCGGGGCTCATCCGGAAAGACCTACGAGCAGTACTTC
>-|TRBV28|-|TRBJ1-5|12
CASSLLNQPQHF
TGTGCCAGCAGTTTACTAAATCAGCCCCAGCATTTT
>-|TRBV19|-|TRBJ2-5|13
CASSPPQRETQYF
TGTGCCAGTAGTCCCCCCCAGAGGGAGACCCAGTACTTC
>-|TRBV5-6|-|TRBJ2-3|17
CASSLGRGRVSTDTQYF
TGTGCCAGCAGCTTGGGGAGGGGAAGAGTCAGCACAGATACGCAGTATTTT
>-|TRBV6-6|-|TRBJ2-7|12
CASSPTSYEQYF
TGTGCCAGCAGCCCCACTTCCTACGAGCAGTACTTC
>TRBD1|TRBV7-3|once|TRBJ1-2|15
CASSSGQGPLYGYTF
TGTGCCAGCAGCTCCGGACAGGGCCCCCTCTATGGCTACACCTTC
>-|TRBV5-5|-|TRBJ2-7|13
CASSRRETYEQYF
TGTGCCAGCAGTCGACGGGAGACCTACGAGCAGTACTTC
>TRBD2|TRBV27|-|TRBJ2-5|15
CASSDSGSDGETQYF
TGTGCCAGCAGTGATAGCGGGAGCGACGGGGAGACCCAGTACTTC
>TRBD1|TRBV5-5|-|TRBJ1-2|16
CASILLMTGGSYGYTF
TGTGCCAGCATACTTTTAATGACAGGGGGAAGCTATGGCTACACCTTC
>-|TRBV19|-|TRBJ2-1|14
CASSMQGTYNEQFF
TGTGCCAGTAGTATGCAGGGGACCTACAATGAGCAGTTCTTC
>-|TRBV15|-|TRBJ1-1|17
CATSSGRGAPRNTEAFF
TGTGCCACCAGCAGTGGTCGGGGGGCGCCTAGGAACACTGAAGCTTTCTTT
>TRBD1|TRBV18|few|TRBJ1-5|12
CAGDRGNQPQHF
TGTGCGGGGGACAGGGGCAATCAGCCCCAGCATTTT
>-|TRBV19|-|TRBJ1-5|15
CASSIGGSGYQPQHF
TGTGCCAGTAGTATCGGAGGTTCGGGTTATCAGCCCCAGCATTTT
>-|TRBV7-2|-|TRBJ2-7|17
CASSSLPQDSLTYEQYF
TGTGCCAGCAGCTCCCTACCACAGGATTCTTTAACCTACGAGCAGTACTTC
>TRBD2|TRBV9|-|TRBJ2-3|15
CASSVRLAGADTQYF
TGTGCCAGCAGCGTACGACTAGCGGGAGCAGATACGCAGTATTTT